This TCR beta chain comes out of a study of cytomegalovirus exposure and HLA in healthy donors. The PCR had 60 Vbeta and 13 Jbeta primers. Here immunoSEQ multiplex PCR was the method, and the copy in TCRdb shows in-frame clones only, minus some. This sample contains approximately 51,000 clones. Whole-study results and caveats: As a later analysis showed, a missense DCLRE1C variant was linked to trimming of TCR beta V- and J-genes.

There are 12 residues in the CDR3. The germline gives CDR1 LNHDA, CDR2 SQIVND (reference sequence). The junction had 5 bases not matched to a gene; V was cut back by 9 bases and J by 10 bases. A remark on this clone: Its target is unknown.

The sample taken for sequencing was PBMCs. This clonotype was obtained from a man between 40 and 49 years old in good health and CMV-seropositive. The genes are TRBV19 and TRBJ1-6, with 8 nucleotides matching TRBD1. DNA for the CDR3: TGTGCCAGCAGACAGGGGCAATCACCCCTCCACTTT. It encodes CASRQGQSPLHF.